This T cell receptor beta chain was documented in a study of cytomegalovirus exposure and HLA in healthy donors. General study points: A further, later analysis showed that HLA-associated TCR beta chains (compared with equally common others) were more clonally expanded. Most CMV-associated TCR beta chains were later found to appear HLA-restricted. Highest at DRB1 and lowest at HLA-C, TCR association rates differed among HLA loci in a later analysis.

PCR primers comprised 60 Vbeta and 13 Jbeta primers. Libraries were prepared by immunoSEQ multiplex PCR; TCRdb keeps only in-frame clonotypes and omits some of them. Among about 98,000 clones, more than 65% were seen once, and the ten largest hold roughly 8.4%. The CDR3 covers 15 residues. The germline V gene encodes CDR1 LGHNA and CDR2 YSLEER. With 2 bases clipped from V and 5 bases from J, the junction kept 7 bases outside the gene matches. As for this clone: Its antigen is currently unknown.

Nominally healthy donors provided the samples, though records likely missed some immune exposures. The receptor was derived from a human donor in good health. Sequencing used PBMCs. V gene TRBV4-3 combines with J gene TRBJ2-7; 9 bases fit TRBD1. The CDR3 coding sequence is TGCGCCAGCAGCCAAACCGGGACAGGGTACCACGAGCAGTACTTC. Translating gives CASSQTGTGYHEQYF.